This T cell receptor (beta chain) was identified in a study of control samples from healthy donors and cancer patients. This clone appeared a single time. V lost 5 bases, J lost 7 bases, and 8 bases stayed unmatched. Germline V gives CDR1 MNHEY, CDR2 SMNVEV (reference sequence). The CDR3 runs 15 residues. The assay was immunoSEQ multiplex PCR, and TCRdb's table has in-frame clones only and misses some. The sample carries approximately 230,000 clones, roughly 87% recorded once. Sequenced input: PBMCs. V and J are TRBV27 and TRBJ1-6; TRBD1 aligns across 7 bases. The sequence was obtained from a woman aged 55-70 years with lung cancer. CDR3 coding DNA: TGTGCCAGCAGTACCCAGACAGGGAGAAATTCACCCCTCCACTTT. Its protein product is CASSTQTGRNSPLHF.